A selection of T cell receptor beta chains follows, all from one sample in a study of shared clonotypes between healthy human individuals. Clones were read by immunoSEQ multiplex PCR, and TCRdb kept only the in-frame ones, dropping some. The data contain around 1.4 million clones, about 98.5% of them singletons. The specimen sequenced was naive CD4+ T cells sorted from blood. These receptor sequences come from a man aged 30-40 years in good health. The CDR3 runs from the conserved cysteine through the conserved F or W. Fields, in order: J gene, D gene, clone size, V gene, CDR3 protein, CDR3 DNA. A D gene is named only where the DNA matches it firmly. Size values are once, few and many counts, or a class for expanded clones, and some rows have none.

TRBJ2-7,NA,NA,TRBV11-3,CASSPGYEQYF,TGTGCCAGCAGCCCCGGGTACGAGCAGTACTTC
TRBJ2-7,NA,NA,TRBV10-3,CAISDPGPKNSYEQYF,TGTGCCATCAGTGACCCGGGGCCTAAGAACTCCTACGAGCAGTACTTC
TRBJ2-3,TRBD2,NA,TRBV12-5,CASGPTLAGMKDTQYF,TGTGCTAGTGGTCCCACACTAGCGGGAATGAAGGATACGCAGTATTTT
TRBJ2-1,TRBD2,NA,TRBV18,CASSPRSSGLSYNEQFF,TGTGCCAGCTCACCACGGTCTAGCGGGCTTTCCTACAATGAGCAGTTCTTC
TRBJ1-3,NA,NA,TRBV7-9,CASSSENTIYF,TGTGCCAGCAGCTCCGAAAACACCATATATTTT
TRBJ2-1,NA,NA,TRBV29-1,CSAFIGLNEQFF,TGCAGCGCCTTTATAGGCCTCAATGAGCAGTTCTTC
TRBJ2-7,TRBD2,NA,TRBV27,CASSPSGSPYEQYF,TGTGCCAGCAGTCCCAGCGGGAGCCCCTACGAGCAGTACTTC
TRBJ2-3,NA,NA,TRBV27,CASSPRGLSAQYF,TGTGCCAGCAGTCCGAGGGGACTTAGTGCGCAGTATTTT
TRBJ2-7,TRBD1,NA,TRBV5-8,CASTPPRWTGNTYEQYF,TGTGCCAGCACCCCCCCTCGCTGGACAGGGAACACCTACGAGCAGTACTTC
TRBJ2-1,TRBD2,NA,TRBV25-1,CASEIAGPFYNEQFF,TGTGCCAGCGAGATAGCGGGACCGTTCTACAATGAGCAGTTCTTC
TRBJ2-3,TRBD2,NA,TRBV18,CASSPPGLAGADTQYF,TGTGCCAGCTCACCACCTGGGCTAGCGGGAGCTGATACGCAGTATTTT
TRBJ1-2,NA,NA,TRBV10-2,CASSDPGNYGYTF,TGCGCCAGCAGTGACCCGGGCAACTATGGCTACACCTTC
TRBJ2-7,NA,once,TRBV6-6,CASSYRGAGESYEQYF,TGTGCCAGCAGCTATAGGGGGGCGGGAGAGTCCTACGAGCAGTACTTC
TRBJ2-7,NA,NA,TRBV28,CASSLMQTGYEQYF,TGTGCCAGCAGTTTAATGCAGACCGGGTACGAGCAGTACTTC